Presented here are 9 T cell receptor beta chains from one specimen sequenced in a study of blood T cell repertoires in COVID-19. The assay was immunoSEQ multiplex PCR, and TCRdb's table has in-frame clones only and misses some. The table includes approximately 53,000 clones, around 92% detected once. Sequenced input: peripheral blood. The receptors were sampled from a human donor in a cohort sampled during active COVID-19.

The gene calls are TRBV28 and TRBJ2-7, with 7 bases identical to TRBD2. V trimming: 4 bases; J trimming: 5 bases; junction bases outside the gene matches: 8. The CDR3 runs 14 residues. Germline values: CDR1 MDHEN, CDR2 SYDVKM. The CDR3 DNA follows: TGTGCCAGCAGTTCCTCCGGGAGGTACCACGAGCAGTACTTC. This sequence encodes CASSSSGRYHEQYF.

In regard to this clone: One junction end disagrees with the germline gene, perhaps due to a read error. The genes are TRBV29-1 and TRBJ2-1, with 14 bases lining up with TRBD2. Germline CDR1 reads SQVTM; CDR2 reads ANQGSEA. This CDR3 contains 12 residues. The DNA of the CDR3 is TGCAGCGTTCGACTAGCGGGAGGGCCAAAGATCTTC. Protein sequence: CSVRLAGGPKIF.

The genes are TRBV5-8 and TRBJ1-2; TRBD1 might be the D (6 bases). Germline CDR1 and CDR2: SGHTS and YDEGEE. CDR3 size: 17 residues. V was pared by 5 bases and J by 6 bases, with 26 bases between. The CDR3 sequence is CASRQPTFGGGSHGYTF. Here the CDR3 DNA reads TGTGCCAGCAGACAGCCAACCTTTGGGGGCGGATCTCATGGCTACACCTTC.

V gene TRBV4-1 combines with J gene TRBJ1-1; TRBD1 matches at 9 bases. The V gene's germline CDR1 is MGHRA and CDR2 YSYEKL. Unmatched junction bases numbered 6, after V lost 1 base and J lost 3 bases. The CDR3 contains 16 residues. This CDR3 is CASSQVQGATDTEAFF. DNA of the CDR3: TGCGCCAGCAGCCAAGTACAGGGGGCGACGGACACTGAAGCTTTCTTT.

V and J are TRBV5-5 and TRBJ1-1; TRBD1 is a possible D gene (6 bases). Germline-derived CDR1 and CDR2 are SGHKS and YYEKEE (reference sequence). CDR3 length equals 14 residues. Trimming took off 2 bases at V and 5 bases at J, with 13 bases between the two ends. The CDR3 coding sequence is TGTGCCAGCAGCTTATTGGAGAGGGGGACTGAAGCTTTCTTT. It codes for CASSLLERGTEAFF.

The chain carries TRBV29-1 and TRBJ1-1; 10 bases align to TRBD1. V gave up 7 bases and J gave up 4 bases; unmatched junction bases: 12. Germline V gene lookup returns CDR1 SQVTM and CDR2 ANQGSEA. The CDR3 length is 15 residues. CDR3 nucleotides: TGCAGCGCCGGGACAGGGGACGTATGGGCCACTGAAGCTTTCTTT. Translation gives CSAGTGDVWATEAFF.

This chain connects TRBV5-1 to TRBJ1-5, with D possibly being TRBD1 (5 bases). The length of the CDR3 is 16 residues. The V end lost 3 bases, the J end lost 2 bases, and 15 bases lay between the germline ends. Germline V CDR1 and CDR2: SGHRS, YFSETQ. The CDR3 loop reads CASSWGVGSGNQPQHF. CDR3 coding DNA: TGCGCCAGCAGCTGGGGGGTAGGGTCTGGCAATCAGCCCCAGCATTTT.

This clone came up once. The genes are TRBV9 and TRBJ2-5; TRBD2 matches 8 bases. The V segment lost 1 base and the J segment 5 bases; nucleotides outside the gene matches: 4. The CDR3 has 14 residues. CDR1 and CDR2 from the germline V gene are SGDLS and YYNGEE. The CDR3 DNA sequence: TGTGCCAGCAGCGTACGGGGGGGCGAGGAGACCCAGTACTTC. Translating gives CASSVRGGEETQYF. Filled out from reference TRBV9 and TRBJ2-5, the complete variable domain reads DSGVTQTPKHLITATGQRVTLRCSPRSGDLSVYWYQQSLDQGLQFLIQYYNGEERAKGNILERFSAQQFPDLHSELNLSSLELGDSALYFCASSVRGGEETQYFGPGTRLLVL.

V is TRBV28 and J is TRBJ2-5; TRBD2 might be the D (6 bases). Germline loops: CDR1 MDHEN, CDR2 SYDVKM. CDR3 length equals 17 residues. The V end was cut by 6 bases, the J end by 3 bases, with 23 bases between. The CDR3 reads CASRGVEDYGSKETQYF. The CDR3 nucleotides are TGTGCCAGCAGGGGGGTTGAGGACTACGGCAGTAAAGAGACCCAGTACTTC.